This TCR beta chain is drawn from a study of cytomegalovirus exposure and HLA in healthy donors. Overall study context: The platform used for the roughly 120 validation repertoires matched that of the roughly 670 first-cohort repertoires, a later analysis reported. The study's findings and limits: Within the 100 to 150 validation repertoires, first-cohort TCR clusters tended to co-occur, according to a later analysis. Most TCRs appeared rarely, but some public TCRs recurred in many donors. Cytomegalovirus association was listed for 150 to 200 TCR beta chains.

Method: immunoSEQ multiplex PCR; TCRdb's copy keeps in-frame clones and lacks some. This sample has some 320,000 clones, with roughly 90% found just once. Concerning this clone: Its target is unknown.

The CDR3 is 16 residues long. J was trimmed by 4 bases and V by 2 bases; bases with no gene match: 11. Germline values: CDR1 SGDLS, CDR2 YYNGEE. The chain joins TRBV9 to TRBJ1-1, with TRBD1 identical over 7 bases. The clonotype was recovered from a woman aged 25 to 39 in good health and CMV-seropositive. The sequenced sample was PBMCs. The CDR3 DNA reads as TGTGCCAGCAGCGTTCAGGACAGGCCAGTCGGCACTGAAGCTTTCTTT. It codes for CASSVQDRPVGTEAFF.